These 10 T cell receptor beta chains originate from one sample sequenced in a study of shared clonotypes between healthy human individuals. The method was immunoSEQ multiplex PCR; TCRdb's version includes in-frame clones alone and lacks a portion of them. The sample lists approximately 2,000,000 clones; around 93% were seen once. Input material: naive CD4+ T cells from PBMCs. Subset meaning: CD45RA+ positively selected. All receptors derive from a man aged 18 to 30 in good health. Some clones in this sample may be carry-over from other donors' samples.

The CDR3 coding sequence is TGCGCCAGCAGCCAGGACAGGGTGAACGAGCAGTACTTC. This sequence encodes CASSQDRVNEQYF. The chain is built from TRBV4-1 and TRBJ2-7; 8 bases agree with TRBD1. This CDR3 is 13 amino acids long. After removal of 3 bases from V and 5 bases from J, the junction contained 3 bases not matched to a gene. The V gene's germline CDR1 is MGHRA and CDR2 YSYEKL.

This clone came up once. The gene calls are TRBV9 and TRBJ2-1; D remains ambiguous. CDR3 length: 16 amino acids. CDR1 and CDR2 from the germline V gene are SGDLS and YYNGEE. The ends were cut back, 3 bases at V and 4 bases at J, with 17 bases in the middle. The CDR3 is CASSARTSLRYNEQFF. The CDR3 DNA is TGTGCCAGCAGCGCCCGGACCTCACTCCGGTACAATGAGCAGTTCTTC.

This chain joins TRBV21-1 and TRBJ2-7; TRBD2 reflects the table's D call only, with no check against the DNA. TRBV21-1 is marked as a pseudogene. The CDR3 contains 15 residues. The CDR3 protein is CASSTLDHYSYEQYF. CDR3 coding DNA: TGTGCCAGCAGCACTTTAGACCACTATAGCTACGAGCAGTACTTC.

The chain couples TRBV28 to TRBJ1-1; the match to TRBD1 covers 8 bases. Germline V gives CDR1 MDHEN, CDR2 SYDVKM. CDR3 size: 12 residues. With 7 bases clipped from V and 7 bases from J, the junction kept 5 bases outside the gene matches. DNA for the CDR3: TGTGCCAGCACCAACAGGGGGGGTGAAGCTTTCTTT. Amino acids: CASTNRGGEAFF.

The rearrangement links TRBV4-2 to TRBJ1-2; no clear D gene. V was pared by 1 base and J by 3 bases, with 6 bases between. Germline V CDR1 and CDR2: LGHNA, YNFKEQ. There are 13 residues in the CDR3. This CDR3 is CASSQGRDYGYTF. The CDR3 bases are TGTGCCAGCAGCCAAGGACGAGACTATGGCTACACCTTC.

The V gene is TRBV7-3, the J gene TRBJ2-2, with TRBD2 matching 7 bases. Losses at the gene ends were 5 bases for V and 1 base for J; bases not matched to a gene: 7. Per germline, CDR1 SGHTA and CDR2 FQGTGA. The CDR3 contains 16 residues. The CDR3 nucleotides read TGTGCCAGCAGCCCGCGCCCGGGGGGGAACACCGGGGAGCTGTTTTTT. The encoded protein is CASSPRPGGNTGELFF.

The rearrangement joins TRBV18 to TRBJ2-3, with D uncertain. Germline assignment: CDR1 KGHSH and CDR2 LQKENI. CDR3 length: 17 residues. With 2 bases removed from V and 1 base from J, the gap between germline ends came to 16 bases. As DNA, the CDR3 is TGTGCCAGCTCACCAAAACTGGGCCAAGGCGGCACAGATACGCAGTATTTT. It codes for CASSPKLGQGGTDTQYF.

The genes are TRBV18 and TRBJ1-5; no clear D. The V gene lost 6 bases and the J gene lost 0 bases, with 12 bases spanning the gap. Per the germline V gene, CDR1 is KGHSH and CDR2 is LQKENI. This CDR3 is 15 amino acids long. The CDR3 nucleotides read TGTGCCAGCTCCGTCGGGCCGGATAGCAATCAGCCCCAGCATTTT. Amino acids: CASSVGPDSNQPQHF. Full variable domain (rest looked up from reference TRBV18 and TRBJ1-5): NAGVMQNPRHLVRRRGQEARLRCSPMKGHSHVYWYRQLPEEGLKFMVYLQKENIIDESGMPKERFSAEFPKEGPSILRIQQVVRGDSAAYFCASSVGPDSNQPQHFGDGTRLSIL.

The V and J genes are TRBV6-6 and TRBJ2-2; the match to TRBD1 covers 8 bases. V lost 5 bases to trimming and J lost 6 bases; unmatched junction nucleotides: 8. The CDR3 spans 15 residues. Germline values: CDR1 MNHNY, CDR2 SVGAGI (reference sequence). The CDR3 DNA reads TGTGCCAGCAGTCCTCGACAGGGGTCCTCCGGGGAGCTGTTTTTT. Its protein is CASSPRQGSSGELFF.

The chain is built from TRBV28 and TRBJ1-1; 9 nucleotides align to TRBD1. CDR3 length equals 18 residues. Germline loops: CDR1 MDHEN, CDR2 SYDVKM. V trimming: 3 bases; J trimming: 5 bases; junction bases outside the gene matches: 16. The CDR3 bases are TGTGCCAGCAGTTTTTGGACCCTCCGACAGGGGGGGAAAACTGAAGCTTTCTTT. This sequence encodes CASSFWTLRQGGKTEAFF.